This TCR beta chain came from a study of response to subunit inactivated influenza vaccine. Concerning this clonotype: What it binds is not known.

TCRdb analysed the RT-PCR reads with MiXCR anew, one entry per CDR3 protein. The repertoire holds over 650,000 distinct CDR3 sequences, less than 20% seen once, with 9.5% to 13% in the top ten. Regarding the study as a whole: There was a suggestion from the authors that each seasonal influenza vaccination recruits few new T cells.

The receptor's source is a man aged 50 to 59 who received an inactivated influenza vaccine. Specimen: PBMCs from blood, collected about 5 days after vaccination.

The CDR3 protein is CSARDGQGDQPQHF. The CDR3 nucleotides are TGCAGTGCTAGAGACGGACAGGGAGATCAGCCCCAGCATTTT. The rearrangement joins TRBV20-1 to TRBJ1-5; 8 nucleotides match TRBD1. CDR3 length: 14 residues. Germline V gives CDR1 DFQATT, CDR2 SNEGSKA (reference sequence). The trim removed 0 bases at V and 5 bases at J, leaving 3 bases unmatched.